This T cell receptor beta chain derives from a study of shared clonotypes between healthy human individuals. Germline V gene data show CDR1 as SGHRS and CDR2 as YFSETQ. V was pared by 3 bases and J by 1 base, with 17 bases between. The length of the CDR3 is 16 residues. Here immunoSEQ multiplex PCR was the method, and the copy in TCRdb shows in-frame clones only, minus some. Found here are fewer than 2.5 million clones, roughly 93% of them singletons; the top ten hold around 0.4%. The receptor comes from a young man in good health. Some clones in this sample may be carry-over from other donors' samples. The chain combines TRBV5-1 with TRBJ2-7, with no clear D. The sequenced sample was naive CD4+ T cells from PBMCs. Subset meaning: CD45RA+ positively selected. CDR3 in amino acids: CASSYTGSGVSYEQYF. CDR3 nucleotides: TGCGCCAGCAGCTACACGGGCTCCGGAGTATCCTACGAGCAGTACTTC.